Listed below are T cell receptor beta chains from one sample, sequenced in a study of CD8+CD57+ T cells in acquired aplastic anemia. TCRdb passed the reads through MiXCR, listing each CDR3 protein once. The sample includes some 180,000 distinct CDR3 sequences, less than 55% of them seen just once. Sequenced input: sorted CD4+, CD8+, or CD8+CD57+ T cells (not recorded which) from PBMCs. The receptors were gathered from a human donor in good health. The CDR3 runs from the conserved cysteine through the conserved F or W. A D gene is named only where the DNA matches it firmly.

V gene	J gene	CDR3 length	D gene	CDR3 protein
TRBV2	TRBJ1-2	13	.	CASSDGENYGYTF
TRBV20-1	TRBJ1-4	13	.	CSASRGQSEKLFF
TRBV19	TRBJ2-1	13	TRBD1	CASRRDRFDEQFF
TRBV29-1	TRBJ1-1	13	.	CSVTGTMNTEAFF
TRBV18	TRBJ2-5	13	TRBD1	CASSPDRAETQYF
TRBV2	TRBJ1-4	15	.	CASSEGGATNEKLFF
TRBV20-1	TRBJ1-5	14	TRBD1	CSAMGQGGNQPQHF
TRBV19	TRBJ1-6	15	TRBD1	CASTDRGLSGSPLHF
TRBV19	TRBJ2-2	17	.	CASSIGTSNRITGELFF
TRBV7-9	TRBJ1-1	13	.	CASSYGDGTEAFF
TRBV2	TRBJ2-5	17	.	CASSEWGPAGLGETQYF
TRBV12-3/TRBV12-4	TRBJ2-7	13	.	CASTPGPPYEQYF
TRBV10-3	TRBJ2-1	14	.	CAISIRDNNNEQFF
TRBV15	TRBJ2-6	18	.	CATSRAVQGPVGANVLTF
TRBV4-3	TRBJ1-1	14	.	CASSQVGGFTEAFF
TRBV7-2	TRBJ2-1	15	TRBD1	CASSPRTGGRNEQFF
TRBV2	TRBJ2-7	15	TRBD1	CASSGTGADSYEQYF
TRBV7-2	TRBJ2-7	13	.	CASSLGDIYEQYF
TRBV18	TRBJ2-7	15	TRBD1	CASSLIAQGSYEQYF
TRBV19	TRBJ2-6	15	TRBD1	CASRAGGSGANVLTF
TRBV6-4	TRBJ2-3	17	TRBD1	CASSDSSGGRGTDTQYF